This entry describes one TCR beta chain. The sample belongs to a study of T cells in tumors and immune-related adverse events. Data came from immunoSEQ multiplex PCR; TCRdb stores just in-frame clones and leaves some out. The sample includes around 22,000 clones, just over 90% of them seen just once. With 0 bases clipped from V and 1 base from J, the junction kept 8 bases outside the gene matches. Germline loops: CDR1 LGHNT, CDR2 FRNRAP. CDR3 length equals 18 residues. The chain carries TRBV12-5 and TRBJ1-1; TRBD1 matches 10 bases. The starting material was lymph node tissue, obtained from a patient treated with anti-PD-1 therapy. This clonotype was obtained from a female donor with metastatic renal cell carcinoma. The CDR3 sequence is CASGLVLGTGVENTEAFF. CDR3 DNA: TGTGCTAGTGGTTTGGTACTAGGGACAGGGGTAGAGAACACTGAAGCTTTCTTT.